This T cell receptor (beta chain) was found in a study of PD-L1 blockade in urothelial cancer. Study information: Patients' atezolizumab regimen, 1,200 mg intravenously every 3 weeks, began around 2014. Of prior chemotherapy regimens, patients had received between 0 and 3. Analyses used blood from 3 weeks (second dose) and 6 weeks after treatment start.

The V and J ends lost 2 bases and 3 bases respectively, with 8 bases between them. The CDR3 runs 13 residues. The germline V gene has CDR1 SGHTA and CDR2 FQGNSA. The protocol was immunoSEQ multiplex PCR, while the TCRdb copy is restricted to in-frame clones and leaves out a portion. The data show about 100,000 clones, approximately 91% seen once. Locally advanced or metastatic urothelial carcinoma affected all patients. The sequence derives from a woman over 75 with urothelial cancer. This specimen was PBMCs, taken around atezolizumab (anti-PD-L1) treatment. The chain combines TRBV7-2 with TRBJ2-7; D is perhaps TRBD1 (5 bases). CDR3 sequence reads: CASSLQGLYEQYF. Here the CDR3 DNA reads TGTGCCAGCAGCTTACAGGGTCTCTACGAGCAGTACTTC.